Presented here are 28 T cell receptor beta chains from one specimen sequenced in a study of T-cell reconstitution after alpha-beta-depleted transplantation in children. Using unique molecular identifiers, the investigators prepared the TCRbeta library. TCRdb used MiXCR to reprocess the PCR reads, holding one entry per CDR3 protein. This sample has over 550,000 distinct CDR3 sequences; roughly a tenth occur once, and the top ten carry roughly 4%. The specimen was PBMCs from the stem cell graft donor, collected from the stem cell graft. These TCRs come from a human donor who donated a stem cell graft to a child with acute myeloid leukemia.

In its sample, this clonotype was seen many times. The genes are TRBV7-8 and TRBJ2-2; no clear D gene. Looked up from germline, CDR1 is SGHVS and CDR2 is FQNEAQ. The V end was cut by 2 bases, the J end by 7 bases, with 17 bases between. The CDR3 loop spans 16 amino acids. CDR3 nucleotides: TGTGCCAGCAGCTTAAGGGTCCCACTTGGGGTCGGGGAGCTGTTTTTT. Translating it yields CASSLRVPLGVGELFF.

This clonotype has more than one count but fewer than ten. The gene calls are TRBV4-3 and TRBJ2-7; maybe TRBD2 (6 bases). The CDR3 totals 13 residues. With 0 bases removed from V and 6 bases from J, the gap between germline ends came to 9 bases. CDR1 and CDR2 (germline): LGHNA, YSLEER. In DNA form, the CDR3 reads TGCGCCAGCAGCCAAGAACTAGCTACCGAGCAGTACTTC. Translated, it gives CASSQELATEQYF.

This clonotype was seen many times. V is TRBV25-1 and J is TRBJ1-4; the match to TRBD1 covers 7 bases. The CDR3 length is 14 residues. The ends lost 6 bases at V and 4 bases at J; junction bases unmatched: 5. CDR1 is MGHDK and CDR2 is SYGVNS in the germline V gene. In DNA form, the CDR3 reads TGTGCCAGCAGCCGGGACAGTCTTAATGAAAAACTGTTTTTT. Translating it yields CASSRDSLNEKLFF. Combining the CDR3 with reference TRBV25-1 and TRBJ1-4 gives the whole variable domain EADIYQTPRYLVIGTGKKITLECSQTMGHDKMYWYQQDPGMELHLIHYSYGVNSTEKGDLSSESTVSRIRTEHFPLTLESARPSHTSQYLCASSRDSLNEKLFFGSGTQLSVL.

The CDR3 DNA reads as TGTGCCAGCCGTTCCCCCACAGGGGTAGAAGAGACCCAGTACTTC. As protein: CASRSPTGVEETQYF. The chain has TRBV6-5 and TRBJ2-5; 7 nucleotides align to TRBD1. The CDR3 runs 15 residues. V lost 8 bases to trimming and J lost 3 bases; unmatched junction nucleotides: 12. Germline values: CDR1 MNHEY, CDR2 SVGAGI.

The gene calls are TRBV11-2 and TRBJ2-5, with TRBD2 matching over 10 bases. The germline V gene encodes CDR1 SGHAT and CDR2 FQNNGV. V dropped 5 bases and J dropped 6; count of bases not matched to a gene: 15. The CDR3 consists of 17 residues. The CDR3 region is CASSPSPGLALIQTQYF. The CDR3 DNA reads TGTGCCAGCAGCCCAAGCCCGGGACTAGCGCTTATTCAGACCCAGTACTTC.

This sequence joins TRBV30 and TRBJ2-7; unclear D gene. CDR3 length: 12 residues. Germline V lookup: CDR1 GTSNPN, CDR2 SVGIG (reference sequence). Trimming left V 0 bases short and J 6 bases short, with 9 bases between. The CDR3 sequence is CAWSVSKGEQYF. The CDR3 bases are TGTGCCTGGAGTGTTAGCAAGGGCGAGCAGTACTTC.

There are many counts of this clonotype. J is TRBJ2-2 and V is TRBV12-3 or TRBV12-4; D call uncertain. The germline V and J ends were trimmed by 2 bases and 7 bases, with 11 bases remaining between them. The CDR3 length is 14 residues. CDR3 protein: CASSLTPRSGELFF. CDR3 sequence (DNA): TGTGCCAGCAGTTTAACGCCTCGAAGCGGGGAGCTGTTTTTT.

The CDR3 sequence is CASSLVSGSEQYF. The CDR3 coding sequence is TGTGCCAGCAGCTTGGTCAGCGGCTCCGAGCAGTACTTC. The chain recombines TRBV5-6 with TRBJ2-7; possible D gene TRBD2, 5 bases. The V gene lost 0 bases and the J gene lost 6 bases, with 10 bases spanning the gap. The germline V gene has CDR1 SGHDT and CDR2 YYEEEE. This CDR3 contains 13 residues.

V and J are TRBV29-1 and TRBJ2-2, with D possibly TRBD1 on 6 matching bases. The CDR3 loop spans 15 amino acids. Germline loops: CDR1 SQVTM, CDR2 ANQGSEA. V lost 6 bases to trimming and J lost 4 bases, with 18 bases between them. The CDR3 nucleotides are TGCAGCGTGGCAACAGGGCCCCGGAGCACCGGGGAGCTGTTTTTT. This encodes CSVATGPRSTGELFF.

There are many counts of this clonotype. The chain is built from TRBV29-1 and TRBJ2-7; 11 bases match TRBD2. Germline assignment: CDR1 SQVTM and CDR2 ANQGSEA. J lost 4 bases, V lost 7 bases, and 3 bases had no gene match. The CDR3 contains 12 residues. The CDR3 nucleotides are TGCAGCGGCGGACTAGCGGGTTACGAGCAGTACTTC. Encoded protein: CSGGLAGYEQYF.

Details on this clonotype: A read error is possible here, since a much larger clone lies one base away. The chain joins TRBV6-1 to TRBJ2-1; 10 positions match TRBD2. CDR3 size: 16 residues. Germline CDR1 reads MNHNS; CDR2 reads SASEGT. Trimming removed 6 bases from V and 5 bases from J; junction bases left unmatched: 10. CDR3 in DNA: TGTGCCAGCAGCTGGAATAGCGGGAGGCGAGACAATGAGCAGTTCTTC. It specifies CASSWNSGRRDNEQFF.

This clonotype was recorded at least ten times. The chain employs TRBV4-3 and TRBJ1-1; D is unclear. The CDR3 runs 14 residues. Germline V gene data show CDR1 as LGHNA and CDR2 as YSLEER. V lost 1 base, J lost 0 bases, and 6 bases lay in between. The CDR3 nucleotides read TGCGCCAGCAGCCAAGGATCCTTGAACACTGAAGCTTTCTTT. Protein sequence: CASSQGSLNTEAFF.

This clonotype was detected once. The genes are TRBV30 and TRBJ2-1, with TRBD2 matching 9 bases. The CDR3 totals 17 residues. Trimming at V came to 0 bases and at J to 3 bases, leaving 9 bases not matched to a gene. Looked up from germline, CDR1 is GTSNPN and CDR2 is SVGIG (reference sequence). The chain's CDR3 is CAWSVLGGRALYNEQFF. CDR3 DNA: TGTGCCTGGAGTGTACTGGGCGGGAGGGCCCTCTACAATGAGCAGTTCTTC.

This clonotype showed up many times. The V gene is TRBV10-3, the J gene TRBJ2-7; 10 bases match TRBD2. This CDR3 has 16 amino acids. J was trimmed by 3 bases and V by 2 bases; bases with no gene match: 7. CDR1 is ENHRY and CDR2 is SYGVKD in the germline V gene. CDR3 nucleotides: TGTGCCATCAGTGAGCCGACTCTAGCGGGAGACTACGAGCAGTACTTC. It is translated as CAISEPTLAGDYEQYF.

The DNA of the CDR3 is TGCGCCAGCAGCTTGGTTGCTAGCGGGCGGTCAGGAGAGACCCAGTACTTC. Amino acid sequence: CASSLVASGRSGETQYF. The chain links TRBV5-1 to TRBJ2-5; 8 bases agree with TRBD2. Germline lookup yields CDR1 SGHRS and CDR2 YFSETQ. J was trimmed by 4 bases and V by 0 bases; bases with no gene match: 11. CDR3 size: 17 residues.

The chain employs TRBV5-1 and TRBJ1-1, with 8 positions matching TRBD1. From germline, CDR1 is SGHRS and CDR2 YFSETQ. CDR3 size: 12 residues. The V and J ends lost 3 bases and 7 bases, in that order; junction bases with no gene match: 2. The CDR3 DNA sequence: TGCGCCAGCAGCTCGGGACAGGTTGAAGCTTTCTTT. It codes for CASSSGQVEAFF.

CDR3 protein: CASSDRDRDEKLFF. The DNA of the CDR3 is TGCGCCAGCAGCGACCGGGACAGGGATGAAAAACTGTTTTTT. The rearrangement links TRBV5-1 to TRBJ1-4, with 9 bases that match TRBD1. Germline CDR1 reads SGHRS; CDR2 reads YFSETQ. With V trimmed by 4 bases and J by 6 bases, 4 bases remained unmatched. The CDR3 covers 14 residues.

Many counts were recorded for this clonotype. The rearrangement links TRBV6-1 to TRBJ2-3; D possibly corresponds to TRBD1 (5 bases). Trimming pared 7 bases from V and 2 bases from J, leaving 13 bases between. Germline-derived CDR1 and CDR2 are MNHNS and SASEGT. The CDR3 runs 14 residues. The CDR3 region is CASKGTGFTDTQYF. In DNA form, the CDR3 reads TGTGCCAGCAAGGGAACAGGATTCACAGATACGCAGTATTTT.

This rearrangement joins TRBV28 to TRBJ2-2; TRBD2 matches at 7 bases. The CDR3 has 18 amino acids. From germline, CDR1 is MDHEN and CDR2 SYDVKM. V lost 6 bases and J lost 4; bases outside the gene matches: 17. The CDR3 protein is CASRLIGVGLWGTGELFF. The CDR3, as DNA: TGTGCCAGCAGGTTAATAGGAGTGGGACTATGGGGCACCGGGGAGCTGTTTTTT.

As to this clonotype: An end of the junction differs from the germline gene, which may be a read error. This rearrangement joins TRBV20-1 to TRBJ1-6; TRBD1 is a possible D gene (6 bases). This CDR3 spans 17 amino acids. Germline V gene lookup returns CDR1 DFQATT and CDR2 SNEGSKA (reference sequence). CDR3 residues: CCAVTGFLSSYNSPLHF. In DNA form, the CDR3 reads TGCTGTGCTGTAACAGGGTTTTTAAGCTCCTATAATTCACCCCTCCACTTT.

The sample holds a few counts of this clonotype. This rearrangement joins TRBV12-3 or TRBV12-4 to TRBJ2-3, with D possibly TRBD1 on 5 matching bases. V dropped 1 base and J dropped 5 bases, with 13 bases sitting between them. The CDR3 is made up of 15 amino acids. CDR3 bases: TGTGCCAGCAGTTTAGTCGGAACAGGTATAGATACGCAGTATTTT. It codes for CASSLVGTGIDTQYF.

This sequence joins TRBV7-6 and TRBJ2-3, with a weak D call TRBD2 (7 bases). This CDR3 region has 16 residues. V gave up 1 base and J gave up 4 bases, with 15 bases separating them. Per the germline V gene, CDR1 is SGHVS and CDR2 is FNYEAQ. As DNA, the CDR3 is TGTGCCAGCAGCTTAGGTACAGGGAGGGGCGCAGATACGCAGTATTTT. It codes for CASSLGTGRGADTQYF.

This clonotype was picked up a small number of times. The gene calls are TRBV20-1 and TRBJ1-1; perhaps TRBD1 as D (6 bases). The CDR3 length is 10 residues. From germline, CDR1 is DFQATT and CDR2 SNEGSKA (reference sequence). V was shortened by 3 bases and J by 8 bases, with 7 bases between the two germline ends. In DNA form, the CDR3 reads TGCAGTGCTAGCGACAGGGAAGCTTTCTTT. Its translation is CSASDREAFF.

This clonotype was seen many times. The gene calls are TRBV12-3 or TRBV12-4 and TRBJ1-1; D gene unclear. The CDR3 runs to 13 residues. V was shortened by 5 bases and J by 5 bases, with 12 bases between the two germline ends. The CDR3 reads CASSPTGFTEAFF. DNA for the CDR3: TGTGCCAGCAGTCCTACGGGGTTTACTGAAGCTTTCTTT.

This clonotype was seen only a few times. V is TRBV5-1 and J is TRBJ2-1, with TRBD2 matching over 12 bases. This CDR3 region has 19 residues. Germline CDR1 is SGHRS and CDR2 is YFSETQ. Losses at the gene ends were 4 bases for V and 0 bases for J; bases not matched to a gene: 11. The CDR3 coding sequence is TGCGCCAGCAGCCCCCGACTAGCGGGGGTTTTAAGCTCCTACAATGAGCAGTTCTTC. The encoded protein is CASSPRLAGVLSSYNEQFF. The full variable domain, rest sourced from reference TRBV5-1 and TRBJ2-1, is KAGVTQTPRYLIKTRGQQVTLSCSPISGHRSVSWYQQTPGQGLQFLFEYFSETQRNKGNFPGRFSGRQFSNSRSEMNVSTLELGDSALYLCASSPRLAGVLSSYNEQFFGPGTRLTVL.

This chain uses TRBV6-2 or TRBV6-3 with TRBJ2-1; D is ambiguous. Germline CDR1 and CDR2: MNHEY and SVGEGT. This CDR3 contains 16 residues. V was cut by 5 bases and J by 2 bases, with 16 bases left in between. CDR3 in DNA: TGTGCCAGCAGTAAGACGGGTTTGGAGCCCTACAATGAGCAGTTCTTC. Its translation is CASSKTGLEPYNEQFF.

The CDR3 DNA reads as TGTGCCAGCAGCGTCGCCGGGACTAGCGGAGAGACCCAGTACTTC. Translation: CASSVAGTSGETQYF. This sequence joins TRBV9 and TRBJ2-5, with 11 positions matching TRBD2. Germline V gives CDR1 SGDLS, CDR2 YYNGEE. The length of the CDR3 is 15 residues. The J segment lost 4 bases and the V segment lost 2 bases, leaving 4 bases of the junction unmatched.

This clonotype has a count of ten or more. The genes are TRBV29-1 and TRBJ2-3; D assignment may be TRBD1 or TRBD2 (5 bases each). Per germline, CDR1 SQVTM and CDR2 ANQGSEA. The length of the CDR3 is 13 residues. Trimming stripped 7 bases from V and 4 bases from J, with 15 bases between. In nucleotides, the CDR3 is TGCAGCGCTGGACCGAGGGGCGCAGATACGCAGTATTTT. It translates to CSAGPRGADTQYF.